These 9 T cell receptor beta chains share one sample of origin, sequenced in a study of cytomegalovirus exposure and HLA in healthy donors. Clones were read by immunoSEQ multiplex PCR, and TCRdb kept only the in-frame ones, dropping some. Counted here are roughly 310,000 clones, over 75% occurring once; the ten biggest clones make up around 1%. Input material: PBMCs. The receptors shown here come from a man aged 25 to 40 in good health and CMV-seronegative.

The V and J genes are TRBV5-1 and TRBJ2-7, with D perhaps matching TRBD2 (6 bases). Germline CDR1 reads SGHRS; CDR2 reads YFSETQ. The CDR3 runs 17 residues. V gave up 0 bases and J gave up 2 bases, with 18 bases separating them. CDR3 sequence: CASSLESLTGVPYEQYF. CDR3 DNA: TGCGCCAGCAGCTTGGAATCCCTAACGGGGGTACCCTACGAGCAGTACTTC.

The J gene is TRBJ2-7, the V gene TRBV7-6; tentatively, D is TRBD1 (5 bases). Trimming shortened V by 5 bases and J by 7 bases, and 12 bases separated the two germline ends. The length of the CDR3 is 12 residues. Germline V CDR1 and CDR2: SGHVS, FNYEAQ. CDR3 residues: CASSQGGAEQYF. The DNA for the CDR3 is TGTGCCAGCAGCCAAGGTGGGGCAGAGCAGTACTTC.

The chain carries TRBV6-5 and TRBJ2-5, with TRBD2 matching over 7 bases. Germline V gene sequence: CDR1 MNHEY, CDR2 SVGAGI. Trimming took 7 bases from V and 5 from J; bases not matched to a gene: 10. There are 14 residues in the CDR3. CDR3 coding DNA: TGTGCCAGCACCCAAGGAGGGAGGGCGGAGACCCAGTACTTC. This encodes CASTQGGRAETQYF.

V and J are TRBV6-5 and TRBJ2-7; no reliable D call. Germline V gives CDR1 MNHEY, CDR2 SVGAGI. This CDR3 is 13 amino acids long. V shed 0 bases and J shed 7 bases, with 10 bases lying between them. For the CDR3, the DNA is TGTGCCAGCAGTTACTCGACCAGGCAAGAGCAGTACTTC. Amino acids: CASSYSTRQEQYF.

The J gene is TRBJ2-7, the V gene TRBV27, with D perhaps matching TRBD2 (5 bases). The germline V and J ends were trimmed by 4 bases and 2 bases, with 9 bases remaining between them. From germline, CDR1 is MNHEY and CDR2 SMNVEV (reference sequence). The CDR3 length is 13 residues. In nucleotides, the CDR3 is TGTGCCAGCAGTTACGAGGGCGCCTACGAGCAGTACTTC. Translation gives CASSYEGAYEQYF.

This chain uses TRBV29-1 with TRBJ1-5; 9 bases align to TRBD1. Germline V gene lookup returns CDR1 SQVTM and CDR2 ANQGSEA. The length of the CDR3 is 12 residues. V gave up 5 bases and J gave up 5 bases; unmatched junction bases: 1. CDR3 in amino acids: CSVRQGDQPQHF. The CDR3 coding sequence is TGCAGCGTTCGACAGGGGGATCAGCCCCAGCATTTT.

This rearrangement joins TRBV6-5 to TRBJ2-7; the D gene is possibly TRBD1 (6 bases). V gave up 2 bases and J gave up 3 bases, with 11 bases separating them. Germline lookup yields CDR1 MNHEY and CDR2 SVGAGI. The CDR3 loop spans 14 amino acids. CDR3 residues: CASSYLGQRYEQYF. The CDR3 DNA is TGTGCCAGCAGTTACCTAGGACAGCGCTACGAGCAGTACTTC.

The sample holds a few counts of this clone. The rearrangement uses TRBV6-1 and TRBJ2-5; a weak D match, TRBD1 (5 bases). CDR3 length: 16 amino acids. The V end was cut by 3 bases, the J end by 1 base, with 15 bases between. The germline gives CDR1 MNHNS, CDR2 SASEGT. The CDR3 spells CASSDDRQGLQETQYF. Written as DNA, the CDR3 is TGTGCCAGCAGTGACGACCGGCAGGGCCTCCAAGAGACCCAGTACTTC.

This clone was seen once. Other DNA sequences in this specimen translate into the identical CDR3. The chain is built from TRBV19 and TRBJ1-1; TRBD1 is a possible D gene (5 bases). This CDR3 comprises 14 residues. Germline lookup yields CDR1 LNHDA and CDR2 SQIVND (reference sequence). The germline V and J ends were trimmed by 3 bases and 0 bases, with 8 bases remaining between them. CDR3 region: CASSIQGMNTEAFF. The DNA for the CDR3 is TGTGCCAGTAGTATTCAGGGTATGAACACTGAAGCTTTCTTT.